The text below deals with one T cell receptor (beta chain). Its antigen is not identified. This sample was included in a study of early T cells in non-severe SARS-CoV-2 infection. Study summary: It was bulk RNA from unsorted whole blood that was sequenced, and the chains were unpaired.

Findings of the study overall: Private and CD4 specificities were missed by VDJdb matching, skewed to anti-spike CD8.

Attachment of unique molecular identifiers to individual cDNA molecules was performed. TCRdb used MiXCR to reprocess the 5' RACE reads, holding one entry per CDR3 protein. Here the sample spans over 55,000 distinct CDR3 sequences, more than 8.5% being singletons. The sample was whole blood. The clonotype comes from an adult who was a healthcare worker with PCR-confirmed SARS-CoV-2 infection or an uninfected control (not recorded which).

CDR3: CASSYRDRDEQYF. In DNA form, the CDR3 reads TGCGCCAGCAGCTACCGGGACAGGGACGAGCAGTACTTC. The chain is built from TRBV5-1 and TRBJ2-7; the match to TRBD1 covers 9 bases. CDR3 length equals 13 residues. CDR1 is SGHRS and CDR2 is YFSETQ in the germline V gene. V shed 3 bases and J 5 bases; nucleotides not matched to a gene: 3.